The T cell receptor (beta chain) under discussion was sequenced for a study of technical replicates of blood from a handful of donors. Sequencing was performed with immunoSEQ multiplex PCR; in TCRdb, only in-frame clones are kept and a portion is missing. This table holds roughly 82,000 clones, nearly 96% found once. V gave up 3 bases and J gave up 5 bases, with 15 bases separating them. The CDR3 contains 14 residues. Germline V CDR1 and CDR2: SGDLS, YYNGEE. The clonotype comes from a human donor in good health. The chain combines TRBV9 with TRBJ2-7, with D possibly TRBD1 on 6 matching bases. Sequencing was done on a sample of T cells isolated from PBMCs. This CDR3 is CASSACTGINEQYF. The DNA of the CDR3 is TGTGCCAGCAGCGCTTGCACAGGGATCAACGAGCAGTACTTC.